The 30 T cell receptor beta chains given below trace back to one sample, sequenced in a study of cytomegalovirus exposure and HLA in healthy donors. Primers for the PCR totalled 60 Vbeta and 13 Jbeta. Method: immunoSEQ multiplex PCR; TCRdb's copy keeps in-frame clones and lacks some. The table shows more than 85,000 clones, with 80% occurring only once. Sequencing was done on a sample of PBMCs. The receptor source for this set is a man aged 30 to 45 in good health and CMV-seropositive.

The V gene is TRBV7-3, the J gene TRBJ2-3, with D maybe TRBD2 (7 bases). CDR1 and CDR2 from the germline V gene are SGHTA and FQGTGA. The CDR3 runs to 14 residues. Trimming pared 5 bases from V and 6 bases from J, leaving 15 bases between. The CDR3 nucleotides read TGTGCCAGCAGCGGGGGGGGCGGGTCTGATACGCAGTATTTT. It yields the protein CASSGGGGSDTQYF.

This chain connects TRBV9 to TRBJ1-3; no clear D gene. Trimming shortened V by 1 base and J by 0 bases, and 8 bases separated the two germline ends. The CDR3 is 15 residues long. Germline V lookup: CDR1 SGDLS, CDR2 YYNGEE. CDR3 nucleotide sequence: TGTGCCAGCAGCGTATACGCAGACTCTGGAAACACCATATATTTT. The encoded protein is CASSVYADSGNTIYF. The full variable domain, rest sourced from reference TRBV9 and TRBJ1-3, is DSGVTQTPKHLITATGQRVTLRCSPRSGDLSVYWYQQSLDQGLQFLIQYYNGEERAKGNILERFSAQQFPDLHSELNLSSLELGDSALYFCASSVYADSGNTIYFGEGSWLTVV.

The chain links TRBV30 to TRBJ2-7; TRBD2 is a possible D gene (5 bases). The CDR3 covers 12 residues. V was trimmed by 2 bases and J by 6 bases, leaving 11 bases between them. Looked up from germline, CDR1 is GTSNPN and CDR2 is SVGIG (reference sequence). CDR3 amino acids: CAWSRSAGEQYF. The CDR3 nucleotides read TGTGCCTGGAGTAGGAGCGCGGGCGAGCAGTACTTC.

The V gene is TRBV5-1, the J gene TRBJ2-1, with D tentatively TRBD2 (6 bases). Germline values: CDR1 SGHRS, CDR2 YFSETQ. This CDR3 is 14 amino acids long. The ends were cut back, 2 bases at V and 1 base at J, with 7 bases in the middle. The CDR3 protein is CASSFAGSYNEQFF. CDR3 in DNA: TGCGCCAGCAGCTTTGCGGGGTCCTACAATGAGCAGTTCTTC.

This chain's CDR3 is CASSRYLGETQYF. As DNA, the CDR3 is TGTGCCAGCAGCCGCTACCTCGGGGAGACCCAGTACTTC. This sequence joins TRBV6-5 and TRBJ2-5; the D is unclear. The CDR3 is 13 amino acids. V was shortened by 6 bases and J by 5 bases, with 13 bases between the two germline ends. Germline V CDR1 and CDR2: MNHEY, SVGAGI.

CDR3 DNA: TGTGCCAGCAGCTTCAGGACTAACACTGAAGCTTTCTTT. This translates into CASSFRTNTEAFF. The chain employs TRBV7-9 and TRBJ1-1; D gene ambiguous. The germline V and J ends were trimmed by 3 bases and 2 bases, with 7 bases remaining between them. CDR1 and CDR2 (germline): SEHNR, FQNEAQ (reference sequence). The CDR3 spans 13 residues. The variable domain in full, completed from reference TRBV7-9 and TRBJ1-1, reads DTGVSQNPRHKITKRGQNVTFRCDPISEHNRLYWYRQTLGQGPEFLTYFQNEAQLEKSRLLSDRFSAERPKGSFSTLEIQRTEQGDSAMYLCASSFRTNTEAFFGQGTRLTVV.

This clone was observed a single time. The chain recombines TRBV29-1 with TRBJ2-5; 11 positions match TRBD2. The CDR3 spans 15 residues. The germline V gene has CDR1 SQVTM and CDR2 ANQGSEA. Trimming at V came to 6 bases and at J to 4 bases, leaving 10 bases not matched to a gene. The CDR3 sequence is CSVASGTSGSETQYF. The DNA for the CDR3 is TGCAGCGTAGCCTCGGGGACTAGCGGTTCAGAGACCCAGTACTTC.

V and J are TRBV5-1 and TRBJ2-2; 10 bases agree with TRBD1. The germline V gene has CDR1 SGHRS and CDR2 YFSETQ. The CDR3 has 15 amino acids. The V segment lost 2 bases and the J segment 4 bases; nucleotides outside the gene matches: 2. The CDR3 DNA is TGCGCCAGCAGCTTCGGGACAGGGGTCACCGGGGAGCTGTTTTTT. It encodes CASSFGTGVTGELFF.

This chain uses TRBV29-1 with TRBJ2-7, with 7 bases matching TRBD2. Germline V CDR1 and CDR2: SQVTM, ANQGSEA. The CDR3 runs to 15 residues. With V trimmed by 2 bases and J by 0 bases, 7 bases remained unmatched. CDR3 region: CSVEREGEDSYEQYF. The CDR3 region has the DNA TGCAGCGTTGAAAGGGAGGGAGAGGACTCCTACGAGCAGTACTTC.

The gene calls are TRBV4-3 and TRBJ1-2, with D hard to call. This CDR3 spans 15 amino acids. Germline V gene data show CDR1 as LGHNA and CDR2 as YSLEER. Trimming removed 4 bases at V and 5 bases at J, with 17 bases between. CDR3 DNA sequence: TGCGCCAGCAGCCCCTCGGGGTTGAACGGTTATGGCTACACCTTC. This encodes CASSPSGLNGYGYTF.

V is TRBV5-1 and J is TRBJ1-2, with TRBD1 matching over 8 bases. CDR3 length: 13 residues. Losses at the gene ends were 4 bases for V and 8 bases for J; bases not matched to a gene: 7. From germline, CDR1 is SGHRS and CDR2 YFSETQ. As DNA, the CDR3 is TGCGCCAGCAGCAGGGGACAGGTGACGGGCTACACCTTC. Its protein product is CASSRGQVTGYTF.

V is TRBV4-1 and J is TRBJ2-1; TRBD2 aligns across 7 bases. CDR1 is MGHRA, CDR2 YSYEKL, per germline. CDR3 size: 15 residues. J was trimmed by 3 bases and V by 0 bases; bases with no gene match: 2. In nucleotides, the CDR3 is TGCGCCAGCAGCCAAGATAAGCGGGGCTACAATGAGCAGTTCTTC. Its protein is CASSQDKRGYNEQFF.

This clone has a single count. The chain is built from TRBV5-6 and TRBJ2-5, with TRBD2 matching 10 bases. Trimming took 1 base from V and 5 from J; bases not matched to a gene: 11. Germline-derived CDR1 and CDR2 are SGHDT and YYEEEE. CDR3 length equals 17 residues. CDR3 DNA: TGTGCCAGCAGCTTGTACCTAGCGGGGGATCGACGGGAGACCCAGTACTTC. Its translation: CASSLYLAGDRRETQYF.

The genes are TRBV27 and TRBJ2-1; a possible D gene is TRBD2 (5 bases). CDR1 and CDR2 (germline): MNHEY, SMNVEV (reference sequence). The ends were cut back, 6 bases at V and 9 bases at J, with 15 bases in the middle. This CDR3 region has 13 residues. CDR3 protein: CASRPAAAVEQFF. The CDR3 bases are TGTGCCAGCAGGCCCGCTGCAGCGGTTGAGCAGTTCTTC.

The genes are TRBV6-5 and TRBJ1-2; 9 nucleotides align to TRBD1. The CDR3 spans 14 residues. Unmatched junction bases numbered 7, after V lost 8 bases and J lost 3 bases. Looked up from germline, CDR1 is MNHEY and CDR2 is SVGAGI. This chain's CDR3 is CASGITGGDYGYTF. The CDR3 DNA is TGTGCCAGCGGGATTACAGGGGGCGACTATGGCTACACCTTC.

The rearrangement uses TRBV30 and TRBJ1-4, with 12 nucleotides matching TRBD1. Germline V gene data show CDR1 as GTSNPN and CDR2 as SVGIG (reference sequence). The CDR3 is 14 amino acids. V shed 4 bases and J 15 bases; nucleotides not matched to a gene: 12. The CDR3 spells CAWNPGTGGRGVFF. The CDR3 coding sequence is TGTGCCTGGAATCCCGGGACAGGGGGCCGAGGGGTGTTTTTT.

The chain uses TRBV2 and TRBJ1-5; D gene unclear. Trimming removed 6 bases at V and 4 bases at J, with 16 bases between. This CDR3 has 15 residues. CDR1 is SNHLY and CDR2 is FYNNEI in the germline V gene. DNA of the CDR3: TGTGCCAGCAGAGAGAGTCAGGTAGGAAATCAGCCCCAGCATTTT. This codes for CASRESQVGNQPQHF. Variable domain in full (rest from reference TRBV2 and TRBJ1-5): EPEVTQTPSHQVTQMGQEVILRCVPISNHLYFYWYRQILGQKVEFLVSFYNNEISEKSEIFDDQFSVERPDGSNFTLKIRSTKLEDSAMYFCASRESQVGNQPQHFGDGTRLSIL.

V and J are TRBV11-3 and TRBJ2-7, with TRBD1 as a possible D gene (6 bases). This CDR3 comprises 12 residues. Per germline, CDR1 SGHNT and CDR2 YENEEA. Trimming took 0 bases from V and 6 from J, leaving 6 bases between them. The CDR3 sequence: CASSLEGGEQYF. The CDR3 DNA is TGTGCCAGCAGCTTAGAAGGGGGCGAGCAGTACTTC.

In DNA form, the CDR3 reads TGTGCCAGCAGCCTACAAATTCGCCCGGGACAGGTCGCTGGAAACACCATATATTTT. Translating gives CASSLQIRPGQVAGNTIYF. This chain uses TRBV14 with TRBJ1-3; 8 bases match TRBD1. In germline, CDR1 is SGHDN, CDR2 FVKESK. V lost 4 bases, J lost 2 bases, and 16 bases stayed unmatched. The CDR3 extends over 19 amino acids.

This clone has only one observation. This chain links TRBV19 with TRBJ2-2, with 7 positions matching TRBD1. Losses at the gene ends were 6 bases for V and 4 bases for J; bases not matched to a gene: 2. This CDR3 contains 13 residues. Germline CDR1 is LNHDA and CDR2 is SQIVND (reference sequence). The CDR3 sequence: CASRQGSTGELFF. The CDR3 nucleotides are TGTGCCAGTAGACAGGGGAGCACCGGGGAGCTGTTTTTT. The full variable domain, in which reference TRBV19 and TRBJ2-2 provide the parts outside the CDR3, is DGGITQSPKYLFRKEGQNVTLSCEQNLNHDAMYWYRQDPGQGLRLIYYSQIVNDFQKGDIAEGYSVSREKKESFPLTVTSAQKNPTAFYLCASRQGSTGELFFGEGSRLTVL.

This clone has just a few counts. The rearrangement joins TRBV6-5 to TRBJ2-1; 7 nucleotides match TRBD1. This CDR3 region has 13 residues. V shed 6 bases and J 9 bases; nucleotides not matched to a gene: 8. CDR1 MNHEY and CDR2 SVGAGI come from the germline V gene. The CDR3 bases are TGTGCCAGCAGATTCGGACAGGATGTTGAGCAGTTCTTC. This encodes CASRFGQDVEQFF.

This chain connects TRBV19 to TRBJ1-5; D not certain. The CDR3 loop spans 15 amino acids. Germline CDR1 is LNHDA and CDR2 is SQIVND (reference sequence). The ends were cut back, 7 bases at V and 0 bases at J, with 13 bases in the middle. As DNA, the CDR3 is TGTGCCAGTACCCCGGTGAGTTATAGCAATCAGCCCCAGCATTTT. Its translation: CASTPVSYSNQPQHF.

The genes are TRBV14 and TRBJ1-1; 7 nucleotides align to TRBD1. The germline gives CDR1 SGHDN, CDR2 FVKESK. V lost 4 bases, J lost 2 bases, and 13 bases stayed unmatched. The CDR3 runs 17 residues. Here the CDR3 reads CASSLFKWTGDNTEAFF. Here the CDR3 DNA reads TGTGCCAGCAGCCTCTTCAAATGGACAGGTGATAACACTGAAGCTTTCTTT. The full variable domain, with the rest looked up from reference TRBV14 and TRBJ1-1, is EAGVTQFPSHSVIEKGQTVTLRCDPISGHDNLYWYRRVMGKEIKFLLHFVKESKQDESGMPNNRFLAERTGGTYSTLKVQPAELEDSGVYFCASSLFKWTGDNTEAFFGQGTRLTVV.

This clone was seen a single time. V is TRBV5-6 and J is TRBJ2-5; 7 bases are a match to TRBD2. J lost 5 bases, V lost 2 bases, and 3 bases had no gene match. The germline V gene has CDR1 SGHDT and CDR2 YYEEEE. The CDR3 sequence is 13 residues long. In DNA form, the CDR3 reads TGTGCCAGCAGCTTAGCGGGGTGGGAGACCCAGTACTTC. This translates into CASSLAGWETQYF.

The rearrangement joins TRBV4-3 to TRBJ2-1; D not certain. The CDR3 runs to 14 residues. Germline values: CDR1 LGHNA, CDR2 YSLEER. V lost 0 bases to trimming and J lost 12 bases, with 15 bases between them. The CDR3, as DNA: TGCGCCAGCAGCCAAGAAGGTGGGCCCTTGGGGCAGTTCTTC. It codes for CASSQEGGPLGQFF.

V is TRBV29-1 and J is TRBJ1-1; the match to TRBD1 covers 7 bases. With V trimmed by 7 bases and J by 4 bases, 6 bases remained unmatched. CDR1 and CDR2 from the germline V gene are SQVTM and ANQGSEA. The CDR3 covers 12 residues. This chain's CDR3 is CSATGIGTEAFF. The CDR3 DNA follows: TGCAGCGCGACAGGGATAGGCACTGAAGCTTTCTTT. Drawing the rest from reference TRBV29-1 and TRBJ1-1, the complete variable domain is SAVISQKPSRDICQRGTSLTIQCQVDSQVTMMFWYRQQPGQSLTLIATANQGSEATYESGFVIDKFPISRPNLTFSTLTVSNMSPEDSSIYLCSATGIGTEAFFGQGTRLTVV.

The rearrangement links TRBV7-2 to TRBJ2-5; 7 nucleotides match TRBD2. The J call is in doubt because the DNA end fits TRBJ2-7 better. Germline V gene sequence: CDR1 SGHTA, CDR2 FQGNSA. The CDR3 length is 14 residues. Here the CDR3 reads CASTPSGGIHEQYF. The CDR3 bases are TGTGCCAGCACCCCCTCCGGGGGGATCCACGAGCAGTACTTC.

This rearrangement joins TRBV5-1 to TRBJ1-3; 11 positions agree with TRBD1. The CDR3 is 15 residues long. In germline, CDR1 is SGHRS, CDR2 YFSETQ. J lost 0 bases, V lost 4 bases, and 0 bases had no gene match. This CDR3 is CASSGQGASGNTIYF. CDR3 DNA sequence: TGCGCCAGCAGCGGACAGGGGGCCTCTGGAAACACCATATATTTT.

The chain uses TRBV21-1 and TRBJ1-1; TRBD1 is the table's D call, not checked against the DNA. TRBV21-1 is shown as a pseudogene. The CDR3 covers 16 residues. The CDR3 protein is CASSKVQGRWDTEAFF. CDR3 DNA: TGTGCCAGCAGCAAAGTTCAGGGGCGGTGGGACACTGAAGCTTTCTTT.

The chain links TRBV6-4 to TRBJ2-5, with D perhaps matching TRBD1 (6 bases). CDR3 size: 15 residues. V was trimmed by 6 bases and J by 5 bases, leaving 19 bases between them. In germline, CDR1 is MRHNA, CDR2 SNTAGT. CDR3 sequence reads: CASRPTGWGVETQYF. CDR3 nucleotide sequence: TGTGCCAGCAGACCCACAGGGTGGGGTGTGGAGACCCAGTACTTC.